The present T cell receptor (beta chain) was sequenced within a study of neurological immune-mediated disorders. Overall study findings and caveats: HTLV-1-associated myelopathy had the most TCR clonal expansion, while multiple sclerosis had the least, a level that fell below healthy controls. No CDR3 amino acid sequences recurred among expanded clones across subjects, suggesting private repertoires in all groups.

The cDNA came from 5'RACE, which used 10-nucleotide random UMIs. Via MiXCR, TCRdb re-called the 5' RACE reads, giving one row per CDR3 protein. Of about 29,000 distinct CDR3 sequences in the sample, about 12% are singletons; the top ten hold 5.8%. This clonotype was counted only a few times. The antigen is undetermined. Germline-derived CDR1 and CDR2 are LGHNA and YNFKEQ. This CDR3 has 14 residues. The V end was cut by 4 bases, the J end by 13 bases, with 17 bases between. Unsorted libraries were prepared from 2 million PBMCs held at -80 C. Sequencing input: PBMCs. V and J are TRBV4-2 and TRBJ1-6; no firm D call. The receptor's source is a woman in her sixties or seventies in good health. This CDR3 is CASSPSTELGPLHF. CDR3 nucleotides: TGTGCCAGCAGCCCCTCGACGGAGCTAGGTCCCCTCCACTTT.